This TCR beta chain stems from a study of shared clonotypes between healthy human individuals. Details on this clone: Its antigen is unidentified.

Germline CDR1 is MNHNS and CDR2 is SASEGT. CDR3 length: 17 residues. Trimming removed 1 base from V and 3 bases from J, with 19 bases in between. Overall study results and limits: When naive CD4 clonotypes were compared across a few donors, about 4.8% were shared.

TCRdb keeps only in-frame clones here, not all; method: immunoSEQ multiplex PCR. The repertoire consists of millions of clones, with 85% to 95% occurring once and the leading ten covering 0.13%. Sequenced material: naive CD4+ T cells sorted from blood. Subset noted: CD45RA+ positively selected. The TCR originated in a man aged 18 to 30 in good health. The genes are TRBV6-1 and TRBJ2-7; D might be TRBD1 (5 bases). In nucleotides, the CDR3 is TGTGCCAGCAGTGAAGGAGGAAGGGGCTCCCTTTTCTACGAGCAGTACTTC. Residues: CASSEGGRGSLFYEQYF.